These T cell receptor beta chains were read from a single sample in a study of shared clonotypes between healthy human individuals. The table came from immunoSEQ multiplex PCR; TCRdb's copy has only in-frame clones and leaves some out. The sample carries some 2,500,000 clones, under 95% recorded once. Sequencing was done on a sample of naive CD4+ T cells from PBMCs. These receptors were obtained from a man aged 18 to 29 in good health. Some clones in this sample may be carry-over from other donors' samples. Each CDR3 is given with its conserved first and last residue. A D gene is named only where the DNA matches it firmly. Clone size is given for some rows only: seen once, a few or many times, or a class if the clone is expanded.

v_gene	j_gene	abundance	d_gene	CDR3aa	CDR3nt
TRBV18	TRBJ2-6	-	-	CASSPLSSTSGANVLTF	TGTGCCAGCTCACCTTTAAGTTCCACGTCTGGGGCCAACGTCCTGACTTTC
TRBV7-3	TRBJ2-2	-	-	CASSLKGNTGELFF	TGTGCCAGCAGCTTAAAGGGAAACACCGGGGAGCTGTTTTTT
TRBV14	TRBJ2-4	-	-	CASSSLEGGIAKNIQYF	TGTGCCAGCAGCTCCCTTGAGGGGGGAATAGCCAAAAACATTCAGTACTTC
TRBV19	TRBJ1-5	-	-	CASNIRGERQPQHF	TGTGCCAGTAACATCCGGGGCGAGAGGCAGCCCCAGCATTTT
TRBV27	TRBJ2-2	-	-	CASSLQSNTGELFF	TGTGCCAGCAGCCTACAGTCGAACACCGGGGAGCTGTTTTTT
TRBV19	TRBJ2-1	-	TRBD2	CASSIGGVRYNEQFF	TGTGCCAGTAGTATTGGGGGGGTACGATACAATGAGCAGTTCTTC
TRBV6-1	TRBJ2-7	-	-	CASSRMLARDEQYF	TGTGCCAGCAGTCGCATGCTCGCGCGGGACGAGCAGTACTTC
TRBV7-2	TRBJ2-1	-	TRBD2	CASSPGSGSYNEQFF	TGTGCCAGCAGCCCTGGGAGCGGGAGCTACAATGAGCAGTTCTTC
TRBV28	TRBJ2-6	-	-	CASSPIGQSKVGANVLTF	TGTGCCAGCAGTCCTATCGGACAGTCCAAGGTCGGGGCCAACGTCCTGACTTTC
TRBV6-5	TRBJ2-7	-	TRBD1	CASSTGQGLSYEQYF	TGTGCCAGCAGTACGGGACAGGGACTTTCCTACGAGCAGTACTTC
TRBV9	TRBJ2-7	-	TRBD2	CASSGVLAGGGEQYF	TGTGCCAGCAGCGGAGTTCTAGCGGGAGGAGGGGAGCAGTACTTC
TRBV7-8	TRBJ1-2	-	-	CASSFGGRTTYGYTF	TGTGCCAGCAGCTTCGGCGGGAGGACCACCTATGGCTACACCTTC
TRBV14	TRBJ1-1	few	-	CASSQEAGVTEAFF	TGTGCCAGCAGCCAAGAAGCAGGGGTCACTGAAGCTTTCTTT
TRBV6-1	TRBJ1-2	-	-	CASSEAGGSYGYTF	TGTGCCAGCAGTGAAGCTGGGGGGAGCTATGGCTACACCTTC
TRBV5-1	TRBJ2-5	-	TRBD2	CASSFALAGDQETQYF	TGCGCCAGCAGCTTTGCATTGGCGGGAGACCAAGAGACCCAGTACTTC
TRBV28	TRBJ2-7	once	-	CASSLTAENYEQYF	TGTGCCAGCAGTTTAACGGCAGAAAATTACGAGCAGTACTTC
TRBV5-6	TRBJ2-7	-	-	CASSLEARTYEQYF	TGTGCCAGCAGCTTGGAAGCCAGAACCTACGAGCAGTACTTC
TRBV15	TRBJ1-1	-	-	CATKQGMNTEAFF	TGTGCCACCAAACAGGGAATGAACACTGAAGCTTTCTTT